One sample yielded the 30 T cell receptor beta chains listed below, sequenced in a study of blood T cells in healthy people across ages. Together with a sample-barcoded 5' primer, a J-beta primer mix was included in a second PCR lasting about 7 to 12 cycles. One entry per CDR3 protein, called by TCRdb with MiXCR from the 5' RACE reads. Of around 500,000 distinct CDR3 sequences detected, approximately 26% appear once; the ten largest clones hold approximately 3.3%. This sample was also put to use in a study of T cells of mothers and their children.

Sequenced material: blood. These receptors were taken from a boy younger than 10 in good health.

The CDR3 reads CVSARGGLAGNEQFF. The CDR3 DNA reads TGTGTGTCAGCCCGGGGGGGGCTAGCGGGCAATGAGCAGTTCTTC. The chain couples TRBV27 to TRBJ2-5, with 8 bases that match TRBD2. The end of the DNA aligns better with TRBJ2-1, so the J call may be wrong. Germline lookup yields CDR1 MNHEY and CDR2 SMNVEV (reference sequence). The CDR3 loop spans 15 amino acids.

In DNA, the CDR3 is TGTGCTAGTGCGGGAGGGCCCTACGAGCAGTACTTC. Translated: CASAGGPYEQYF. This rearrangement joins TRBV12-5 to TRBJ2-7; 8 bases align to TRBD2. The CDR3 is made up of 12 amino acids. The germline gives CDR1 LGHNT, CDR2 FRNRAP. The ends lost 7 bases at V and 2 bases at J; junction bases unmatched: 1.

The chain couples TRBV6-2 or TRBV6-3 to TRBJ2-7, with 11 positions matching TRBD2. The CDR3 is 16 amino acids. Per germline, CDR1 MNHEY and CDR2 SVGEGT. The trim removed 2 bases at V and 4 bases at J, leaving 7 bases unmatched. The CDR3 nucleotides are TGTGCCAGCAGTTACCCTACTAGCGGGGGACCTTACGAGCAGTACTTC. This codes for CASSYPTSGGPYEQYF.

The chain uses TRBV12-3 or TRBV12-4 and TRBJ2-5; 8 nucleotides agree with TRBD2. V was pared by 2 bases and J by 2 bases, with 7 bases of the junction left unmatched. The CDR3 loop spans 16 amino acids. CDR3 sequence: CASSLSPSGFQETQYF. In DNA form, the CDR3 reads TGTGCCAGCAGTTTATCGCCTAGCGGGTTTCAAGAGACCCAGTACTTC.

The CDR3, as DNA: TGTGCCAGTAAAGGACAGAATAATTCACCCCTCCACTTT. Its translation: CASKGQNNSPLHF. V gene TRBV19 combines with J gene TRBJ1-6; tentative D call: TRBD1 (6 bases). V was cut by 7 bases and J by 5 bases, with 9 bases left in between. The CDR3 extends over 13 amino acids. CDR1 and CDR2 from the germline V gene are LNHDA and SQIVND (reference sequence).

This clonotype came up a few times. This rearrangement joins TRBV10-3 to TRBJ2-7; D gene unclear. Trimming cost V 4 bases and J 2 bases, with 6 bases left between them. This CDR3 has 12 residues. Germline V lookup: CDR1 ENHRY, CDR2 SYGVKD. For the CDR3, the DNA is TGTGCCATCAGTGCCCAGGCCTACGAGCAGTACTTC. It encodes CAISAQAYEQYF.

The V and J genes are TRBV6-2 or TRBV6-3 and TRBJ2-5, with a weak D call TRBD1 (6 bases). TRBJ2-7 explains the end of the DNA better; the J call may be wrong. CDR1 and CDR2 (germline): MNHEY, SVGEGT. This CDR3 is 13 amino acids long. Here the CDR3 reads CASSYGSGDEQYF. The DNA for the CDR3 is TGTGCCAGCAGTTACGGATCAGGGGACGAGCAGTACTTC.

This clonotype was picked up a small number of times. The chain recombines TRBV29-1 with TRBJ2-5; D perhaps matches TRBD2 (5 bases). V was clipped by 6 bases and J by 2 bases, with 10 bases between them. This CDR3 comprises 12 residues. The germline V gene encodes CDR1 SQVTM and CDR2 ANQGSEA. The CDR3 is CSVKSGQETQYF. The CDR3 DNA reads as TGCAGCGTGAAGAGCGGACAAGAGACCCAGTACTTC.

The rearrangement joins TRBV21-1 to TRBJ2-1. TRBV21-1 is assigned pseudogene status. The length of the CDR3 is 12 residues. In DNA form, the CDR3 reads TGTGCCAGCAGCAACCCCAGCAATGAGCAGTTCTTC. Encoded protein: CASSNPSNEQFF.

The CDR3 sequence is CASSILAGPPYEQYF. CDR3 sequence (DNA): TGTGCCAGCAGCATCCTAGCGGGGCCTCCCTACGAGCAGTACTTC. The chain couples TRBV7-9 to TRBJ2-7; 9 bases match TRBD2. Losses at the gene ends were 5 bases for V and 2 bases for J; bases not matched to a gene: 7. This CDR3 contains 15 residues. The germline V gene encodes CDR1 SEHNR and CDR2 FQNEAQ (reference sequence).

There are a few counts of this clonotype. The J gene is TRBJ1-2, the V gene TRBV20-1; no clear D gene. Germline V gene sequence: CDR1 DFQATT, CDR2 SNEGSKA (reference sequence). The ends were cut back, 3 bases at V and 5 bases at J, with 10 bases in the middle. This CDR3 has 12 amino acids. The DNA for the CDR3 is TGCAGTGCTAGCCCCTACAGTTATGGCTACACCTTC. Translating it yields CSASPYSYGYTF.

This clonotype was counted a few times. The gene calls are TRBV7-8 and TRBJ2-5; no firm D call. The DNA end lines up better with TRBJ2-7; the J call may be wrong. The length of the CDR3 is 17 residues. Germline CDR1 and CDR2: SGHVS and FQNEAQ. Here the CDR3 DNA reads TGTGCCAGCAGCTCAACATCCGCGCAGCAGTCCTCCTACGAGCAGTACTTC. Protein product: CASSSTSAQQSSYEQYF.

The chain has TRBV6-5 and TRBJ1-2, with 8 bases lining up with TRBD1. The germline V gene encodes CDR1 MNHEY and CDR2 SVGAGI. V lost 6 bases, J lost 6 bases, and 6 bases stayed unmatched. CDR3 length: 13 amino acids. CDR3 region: CASRPGTGNGYTF. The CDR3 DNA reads TGTGCCAGCAGGCCCGGGACAGGCAATGGCTACACCTTC.

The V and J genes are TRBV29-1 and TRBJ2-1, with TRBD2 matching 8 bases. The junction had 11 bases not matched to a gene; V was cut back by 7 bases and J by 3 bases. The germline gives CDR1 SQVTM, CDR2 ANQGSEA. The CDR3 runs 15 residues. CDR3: CSGHPLAENYNEQFF. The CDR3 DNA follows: TGCAGCGGCCACCCACTAGCGGAGAACTACAATGAGCAGTTCTTC.

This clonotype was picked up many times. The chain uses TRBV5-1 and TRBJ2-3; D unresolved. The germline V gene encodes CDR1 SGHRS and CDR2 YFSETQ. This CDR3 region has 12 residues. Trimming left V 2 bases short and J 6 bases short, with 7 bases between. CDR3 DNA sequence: TGCGCCAGCAGCTTCCAAGGCGATACGCAGTATTTT. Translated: CASSFQGDTQYF.

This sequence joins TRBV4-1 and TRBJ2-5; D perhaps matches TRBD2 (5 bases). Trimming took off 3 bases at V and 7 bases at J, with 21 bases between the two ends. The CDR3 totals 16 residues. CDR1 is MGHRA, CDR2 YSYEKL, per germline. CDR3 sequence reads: CASSHKSKEASGTQYF. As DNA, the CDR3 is TGCGCCAGCAGCCATAAGAGTAAGGAGGCTTCAGGGACCCAGTACTTC.

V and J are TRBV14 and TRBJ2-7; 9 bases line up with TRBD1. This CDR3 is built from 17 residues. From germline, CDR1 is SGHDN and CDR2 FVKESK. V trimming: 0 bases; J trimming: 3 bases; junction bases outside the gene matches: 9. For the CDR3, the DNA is TGTGCCAGCAGCCAAGAGCCCCTCCGGGACAGGGACTACGAGCAGTACTTC. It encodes CASSQEPLRDRDYEQYF.

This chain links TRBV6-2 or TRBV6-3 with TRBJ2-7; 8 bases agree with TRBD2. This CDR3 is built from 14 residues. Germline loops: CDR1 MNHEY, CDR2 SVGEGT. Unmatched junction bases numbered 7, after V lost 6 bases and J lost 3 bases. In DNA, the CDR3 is TGTGCCAGCAGCAATCCGGGACTAGTCTACGAGCAGTACTTC. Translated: CASSNPGLVYEQYF.

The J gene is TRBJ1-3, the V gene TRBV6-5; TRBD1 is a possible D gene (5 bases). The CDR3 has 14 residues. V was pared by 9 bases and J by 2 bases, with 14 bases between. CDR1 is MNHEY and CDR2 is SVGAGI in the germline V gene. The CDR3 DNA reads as TGTGCCAGTCAAGCGGGGGAGACTGGAAACACCATATATTTT. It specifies CASQAGETGNTIYF.

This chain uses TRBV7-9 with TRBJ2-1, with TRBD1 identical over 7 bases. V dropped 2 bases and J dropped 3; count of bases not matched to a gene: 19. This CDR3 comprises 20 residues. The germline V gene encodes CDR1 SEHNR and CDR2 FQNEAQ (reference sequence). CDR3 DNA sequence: TGTGCCAGCAGCTTAAGGGGGACAGAATACAGGATTTTGGACTACAATGAGCAGTTCTTC. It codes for CASSLRGTEYRILDYNEQFF.

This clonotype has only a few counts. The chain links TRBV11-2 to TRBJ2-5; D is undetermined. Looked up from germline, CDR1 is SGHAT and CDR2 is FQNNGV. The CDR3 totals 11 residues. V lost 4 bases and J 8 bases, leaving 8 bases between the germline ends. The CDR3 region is CASSCRSTQYF. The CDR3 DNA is TGTGCCAGCAGCTGTCGGAGCACCCAGTACTTC.

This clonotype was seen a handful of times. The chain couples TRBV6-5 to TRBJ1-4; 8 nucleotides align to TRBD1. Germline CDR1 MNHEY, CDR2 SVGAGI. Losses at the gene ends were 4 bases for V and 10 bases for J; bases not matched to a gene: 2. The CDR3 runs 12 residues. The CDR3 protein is CASSSGQGKLFF. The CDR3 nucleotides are TGTGCCAGCAGTTCCGGACAGGGAAAACTGTTTTTT.

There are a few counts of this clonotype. The CDR3 coding sequence is TGCAGCTATTCGGGTGGGGGGCACAATGAGCAGTTCTTC. As protein: CSYSGGGHNEQFF. The chain combines TRBV29-1 with TRBJ2-7; perhaps D is TRBD1 or TRBD2 (6 bases each). Matching the DNA end better, TRBJ2-1 makes the J call doubtful. This CDR3 contains 13 residues. Per the germline V gene, CDR1 is SQVTM and CDR2 is ANQGSEA.

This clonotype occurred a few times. CDR3 coding DNA: TGCAGCGTTGAAGAAGCAGGGGGCGCATTTCAGCGCTACACCTTC. Encoded protein: CSVEEAGGAFQRYTF. This rearrangement joins TRBV29-1 to TRBJ1-2; 8 bases are a match to TRBD1. The germline V gene has CDR1 SQVTM and CDR2 ANQGSEA. J was trimmed by 9 bases and V by 0 bases; bases with no gene match: 12. The CDR3 sequence is 15 residues long.

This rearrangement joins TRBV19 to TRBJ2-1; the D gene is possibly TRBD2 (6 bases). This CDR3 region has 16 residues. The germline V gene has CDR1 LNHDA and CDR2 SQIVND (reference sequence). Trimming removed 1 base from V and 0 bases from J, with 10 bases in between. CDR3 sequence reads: CASSIVWDSSYNEQFF. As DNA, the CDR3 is TGTGCCAGTAGTATAGTGTGGGACTCCTCCTACAATGAGCAGTTCTTC.

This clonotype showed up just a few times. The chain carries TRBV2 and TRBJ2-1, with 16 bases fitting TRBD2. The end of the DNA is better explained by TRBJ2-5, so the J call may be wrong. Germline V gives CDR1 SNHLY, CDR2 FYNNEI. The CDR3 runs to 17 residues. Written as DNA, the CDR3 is TGTGCCAGCAGTGCCGGGACTAGCGGGGGGGCCGGTCAGACCCAGTACTTC. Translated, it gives CASSAGTSGGAGQTQYF.

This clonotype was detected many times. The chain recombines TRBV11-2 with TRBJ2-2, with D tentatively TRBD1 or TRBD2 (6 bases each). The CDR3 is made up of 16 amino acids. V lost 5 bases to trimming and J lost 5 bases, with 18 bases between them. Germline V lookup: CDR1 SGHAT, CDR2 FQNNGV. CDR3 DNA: TGTGCCAGCAGCCCCGACCGGGGGCGGGGTACCGGGGAGCTGTTTTTT. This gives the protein CASSPDRGRGTGELFF.

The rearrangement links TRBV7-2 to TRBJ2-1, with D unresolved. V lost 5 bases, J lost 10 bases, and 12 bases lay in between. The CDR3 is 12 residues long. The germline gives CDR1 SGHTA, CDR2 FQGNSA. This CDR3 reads CASSMAGVEQFF. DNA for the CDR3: TGTGCCAGCAGCATGGCCGGAGTCGAGCAGTTCTTC.

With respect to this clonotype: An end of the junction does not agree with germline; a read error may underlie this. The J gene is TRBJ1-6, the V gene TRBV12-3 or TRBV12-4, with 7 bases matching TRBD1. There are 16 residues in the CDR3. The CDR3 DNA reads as TGTGCCAGCAGACTCGATGACAGGGTGAATAATTCCCCCCTCCACTTT. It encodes CASRLDDRVNNSPLHF.

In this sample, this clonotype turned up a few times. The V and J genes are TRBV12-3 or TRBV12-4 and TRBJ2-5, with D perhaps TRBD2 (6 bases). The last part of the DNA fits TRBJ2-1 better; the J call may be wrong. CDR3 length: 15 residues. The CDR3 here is CASSFETGAYNEQFF. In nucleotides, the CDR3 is TGTGCCAGCAGTTTTGAAACGGGGGCCTACAATGAGCAGTTCTTC.